Each of the 17 T cell receptor beta chains below was sequenced from the same sample in a study of T cells in localized non-small cell lung cancer. Assay: immunoSEQ multiplex PCR; the TCRdb copy retains only in-frame clones and omits some. The data show 25,000 to 30,000 clones, with about 90% seen just once and 4% to 4.5% held by the top ten. The material sequenced was peripheral blood mononuclear cells, taken before any cancer treatment. The receptors shown here come from a woman aged 35-75 years with stage III lung adenocarcinoma.

The gene calls are TRBV5-1 and TRBJ1-1; D uncertain. The germline CDR1 and CDR2 sequences are SGHRS and YFSETQ. V gave up 2 bases and J gave up 1 base, with 6 bases separating them. The length of the CDR3 is 13 residues. The CDR3 is CASSFEGNTEAFF. CDR3 coding DNA: TGCGCCAGCAGCTTTGAGGGGAACACTGAAGCTTTCTTT.

This CDR3 is CASSPGHGSGGYTF. CDR3 coding DNA: TGTGCCAGCAGCCCCGGACACGGGTCTGGCGGCTACACCTTC. This chain joins TRBV7-9 and TRBJ1-2; possible D gene TRBD1, 5 bases. V was clipped by 5 bases and J by 8 bases, with 18 bases between them. CDR1 is SEHNR, CDR2 FQNEAQ, per germline (reference sequence). The CDR3 contains 14 residues.

The rearrangement links TRBV18 to TRBJ2-2; D gene uncertain. Trimming removed 5 bases at V and 7 bases at J, with 20 bases between. CDR3 length: 16 amino acids. Germline V gene data show CDR1 as KGHSH and CDR2 as LQKENI. The CDR3 is CASSATGTLWSGELFF. The CDR3, as DNA: TGTGCCAGCTCAGCCACCGGCACGTTATGGAGCGGGGAGCTGTTTTTT.

The chain links TRBV15 to TRBJ2-7; D remains unclear. This CDR3 is built from 13 residues. The V end was cut by 2 bases, the J end by 9 bases, with 14 bases between. The germline CDR1 and CDR2 sequences are LNHNV and YYDKDF (reference sequence). The CDR3 spells CATSRPSGLGQYF. In nucleotides, the CDR3 is TGTGCCACCAGCAGACCGTCGGGCCTCGGGCAGTACTTC.

The chain has TRBV18 and TRBJ2-5; no clear D. V dropped 3 bases and J dropped 5 bases, with 13 bases sitting between them. This CDR3 comprises 14 residues. The germline V gene has CDR1 KGHSH and CDR2 LQKENI. CDR3 sequence: CASSPGIVRETQYF. The CDR3 DNA follows: TGTGCCAGCTCACCGGGGATTGTAAGGGAGACCCAGTACTTC.

A single count supports this clone. The chain carries TRBV4-3 and TRBJ2-3; TRBD1 matches 8 bases. The CDR3 is 15 amino acids. In germline, CDR1 is LGHNA, CDR2 YSLEER. J lost 4 bases, V lost 1 base, and 4 bases had no gene match. The CDR3 spells CASSQAQGAADTQYF. The CDR3 DNA sequence: TGCGCCAGCAGCCAAGCCCAGGGGGCGGCAGATACGCAGTATTTT.

The chain links TRBV2 to TRBJ2-1; 8 nucleotides line up with TRBD2. The CDR3 totals 17 residues. The V segment lost 6 bases and the J segment 2 bases; nucleotides outside the gene matches: 12. The germline V gene has CDR1 SNHLY and CDR2 FYNNEI. The CDR3 reads CASSRRRAGDPYNEQFF. The DNA for the CDR3 is TGTGCCAGCAGCCGAAGGAGAGCGGGGGACCCCTACAATGAGCAGTTCTTC.

The chain is built from TRBV6-6 and TRBJ2-1; the D gene could be TRBD1 or TRBD2 (5 bases each). Germline CDR1 reads MNHNY; CDR2 reads SVGAGI (reference sequence). The length of the CDR3 is 13 residues. Trimming removed 6 bases from V and 3 bases from J, with 9 bases in between. The CDR3 DNA reads TGTGCCAGCAGCCGGGACGACTACAATGAGCAGTTCTTC. Amino acid sequence: CASSRDDYNEQFF.

The V call is TRBV28, the J call TRBJ1-2; D possibly corresponds to TRBD1 (5 bases). CDR1 is MDHEN, CDR2 SYDVKM, per germline. Trimming left V 2 bases short and J 5 bases short, with 9 bases between. This CDR3 has 13 amino acids. Here the CDR3 reads CASSLGTLYGYTF. In DNA form, the CDR3 reads TGTGCCAGCAGTTTAGGGACTCTTTATGGCTACACCTTC.

This chain connects TRBV7-8 to TRBJ2-1; 13 bases match TRBD2. V shed 5 bases and J 7 bases; nucleotides not matched to a gene: 17. Germline V gene data show CDR1 as SGHVS and CDR2 as FQNEAQ. CDR3 length equals 19 residues. The DNA of the CDR3 is TGTGCCAGCAGCCACAATCGTACCTCTTGGACTAGCGGGGGAAATGAGCAGTTCTTC. The encoded protein is CASSHNRTSWTSGGNEQFF.

V is TRBV5-1 and J is TRBJ1-2, with D perhaps TRBD1 (5 bases). Germline V gene data show CDR1 as SGHRS and CDR2 as YFSETQ. V was pared by 0 bases and J by 4 bases, with 13 bases between. The CDR3 consists of 15 residues. The CDR3 region is CASSLDPGTAYGYTF. CDR3 nucleotides: TGCGCCAGCAGCTTGGATCCAGGGACCGCCTATGGCTACACCTTC. Filled out from reference TRBV5-1 and TRBJ1-2, the complete variable domain reads KAGVTQTPRYLIKTRGQQVTLSCSPISGHRSVSWYQQTPGQGLQFLFEYFSETQRNKGNFPGRFSGRQFSNSRSEMNVSTLELGDSALYLCASSLDPGTAYGYTFGSGTRLTVV.

The rearrangement links TRBV18 to TRBJ2-1; 10 nucleotides align to TRBD2. Losses at the gene ends were 7 bases for V and 4 bases for J; bases not matched to a gene: 4. Germline V gives CDR1 KGHSH, CDR2 LQKENI. The CDR3 runs 14 residues. The CDR3 is CASLAGGPYNEQFF. The DNA of the CDR3 is TGTGCCAGCTTAGCGGGAGGCCCGTACAATGAGCAGTTCTTC.

On this clone: Relative to the germline gene, one junction end is altered; a read error may explain this. The chain couples TRBV7-7 to TRBJ2-1; 9 bases align to TRBD1. This CDR3 spans 14 amino acids. CDR1 is SSHAT, CDR2 FNYEAQ, per germline (reference sequence). As DNA, the CDR3 is TGTGCTAGCAGCTTAGGACAGGGGCTTCATGAGCAGTTCTTC. This codes for CASSLGQGLHEQFF. Using reference TRBV7-7 and TRBJ2-1 for the parts outside the CDR3, the full variable domain is GAGVSQSPRYKVTKRGQDVTLRCDPISSHATLYWYQQALGQGPEFLTYFNYEAQPDKSGLPSDRFSAERPEGSISTLTIQRTEQRDSAMYRCASSLGQGLHEQFFGPGTRLTVL.

V gene TRBV10-3 combines with J gene TRBJ2-5; 11 nucleotides match TRBD2. The ends lost 9 bases at V and 3 bases at J; junction bases unmatched: 6. CDR1 is ENHRY and CDR2 is SYGVKD in the germline V gene. CDR3 size: 14 residues. Here the CDR3 DNA reads TGTGCCATAGGGACTAGCGGAGCGGAAGAGACCCAGTACTTC. Amino acid sequence: CAIGTSGAEETQYF.

This chain connects TRBV29-1 to TRBJ1-5; D remains ambiguous. V gave up 5 bases and J gave up 2 bases, with 16 bases separating them. The CDR3 runs to 15 residues. Germline values: CDR1 SQVTM, CDR2 ANQGSEA. The CDR3 coding sequence is TGCAGCGTTCCCCCCCGGCGCGATGGCAATCAGCCCCAGCATTTT. Amino acid sequence: CSVPPRRDGNQPQHF. Full variable domain (missing parts from reference TRBV29-1 and TRBJ1-5): SAVISQKPSRDICQRGTSLTIQCQVDSQVTMMFWYRQQPGQSLTLIATANQGSEATYESGFVIDKFPISRPNLTFSTLTVSNMSPEDSSIYLCSVPPRRDGNQPQHFGDGTRLSIL.

The chain employs TRBV29-1 and TRBJ2-3; 8 bases fit TRBD1. The length of the CDR3 is 17 residues. The V and J ends lost 4 bases and 0 bases, in that order; junction bases with no gene match: 12. CDR1 SQVTM and CDR2 ANQGSEA come from the germline V gene. The CDR3 is CSVGRTGSRLSTDTQYF. CDR3 DNA: TGCAGCGTTGGAAGGACAGGGTCTAGGCTTAGCACAGATACGCAGTATTTT.

The V call is TRBV28, the J call TRBJ2-7, with unresolved D. V was clipped by 2 bases and J by 3 bases, with 8 bases between them. CDR3 length equals 13 residues. Germline loops: CDR1 MDHEN, CDR2 SYDVKM. The CDR3 region is CASSLERHYEQYF. The CDR3 nucleotides are TGTGCCAGCAGTTTAGAGAGACACTACGAGCAGTACTTC.